This T cell receptor (beta chain) was captured by sequencing in a study of CD8 T cells in Susac syndrome. Study in general: Treatment at blood withdrawal was none, corticosteroids, or intravenous immunoglobulin alone in Susac syndrome patients.

From germline, CDR1 is DFQATT and CDR2 SNEGSKA (reference sequence). The CDR3 has 14 residues. Deletions cut 1 base from V and 2 bases from J, with 11 bases between. To note about this clonotype: Its cognate antigen is unknown.

Findings of the study overall: The study identified about seventeen and five Susac-specific public clones in total CD8+ and CD8+ TEMRA repertoires.

Random hexamers were used to reverse transcribe roughly 0.45 to 1 ug of RNA. TCRdb re-called the immunoSEQ multiplex PCR reads with MiXCR, one entry per CDR3 protein. Of roughly 88,000 distinct CDR3 sequences listed, 90% to 97% are singletons. The chain uses TRBV20-1 and TRBJ1-2; no clear D gene. The clonotype comes from a human donor with Susac syndrome. The sequenced sample consisted of CD8+ T cells from PBMCs. The CDR3 coding sequence is TGCAGTGCTAGAGGAGGAGGGAGGAACTATGGCTACACCTTC. It encodes CSARGGGRNYGYTF.